The 29 T cell receptor beta chains in this list originate from one sample, sequenced in a study of cytotoxic CD8 clonotypes in ibrutinib-treated CLL. Using immunoSEQ multiplex PCR, the repertoire was profiled, and TCRdb retains in-frame clones only, with some absent. This sample has 300,000 to 400,000 clones, with 67% found just once. The source was PBMCs, collected after 36 months of ibrutinib treatment. The receptors originated from a human donor with chronic lymphocytic leukemia.

The V and J genes are TRBV5-1 and TRBJ2-7; 8 nucleotides agree with TRBD1. There are 19 residues in the CDR3. With V trimmed by 5 bases and J by 2 bases, 21 bases remained unmatched. The germline V gene has CDR1 SGHRS and CDR2 YFSETQ. Here the CDR3 reads CASSPVGAINRGKTYEQYF. CDR3 nucleotide sequence: TGCGCCAGCAGTCCCGTTGGCGCAATTAACAGGGGGAAGACCTACGAGCAGTACTTC.

J is TRBJ1-1 and V is TRBV2; TRBD1 matches 7 bases. This CDR3 comprises 15 residues. V lost 3 bases, J lost 1 base, and 5 bases stayed unmatched. Germline V gene data show CDR1 as SNHLY and CDR2 as FYNNEI. The CDR3 DNA is TGTGCCAGCAGTGACCGACAGGGCCGGAACACTGAAGCTTTCTTT. Translation: CASSDRQGRNTEAFF.

V is TRBV27 and J is TRBJ2-7; D unclear. The CDR3 extends over 13 amino acids. Trimming pared 1 base from V and 5 bases from J, leaving 9 bases between. CDR1 and CDR2 from the germline V gene are MNHEY and SMNVEV (reference sequence). CDR3 sequence: CASSLLSTDEQYF. In DNA, the CDR3 is TGTGCCAGCAGTTTATTGTCTACTGACGAGCAGTACTTC.

The rearrangement links TRBV5-4 to TRBJ2-7; TRBD1 or TRBD2 may be the D gene (5 bases each). The V end was cut by 5 bases, the J end by 3 bases, with 12 bases between. The germline gives CDR1 SGHNT, CDR2 YYREEE (reference sequence). The CDR3 consists of 13 residues. Written as DNA, the CDR3 is TGTGCCAGCAGGGGGGAGACTTACTACGAGCAGTACTTC. Its protein is CASRGETYYEQYF.

This chain connects TRBV7-6 to TRBJ2-7, with a possible D match to TRBD2 (6 bases). V lost 6 bases and J lost 1, with 13 bases in between. Germline loops: CDR1 SGHVS, CDR2 FNYEAQ. The CDR3 covers 14 residues. The CDR3 nucleotides are TGTGCCAGCAGTTCCGGGGGTTGGTCCTACGAGCAGTACTTC. This translates into CASSSGGWSYEQYF.

V and J are TRBV7-8 and TRBJ2-7; D may be TRBD1 or TRBD2 (5 bases each). Trimming pared 5 bases from V and 12 bases from J, leaving 23 bases between. Germline V gives CDR1 SGHVS, CDR2 FQNEAQ. The CDR3 contains 14 residues. CDR3 bases: TGTGCCAGCAGCCCGACCGGGGCTGACCACGGCGGGTACTTC. This translates into CASSPTGADHGGYF. The whole variable domain, remainder taken from reference TRBV7-8 and TRBJ2-7, is GAGVSQSPRYKVAKRGQDVALRCDPISGHVSLFWYQQALGQGPEFLTYFQNEAQLDKSGLPSDRFFAERPEGSVSTLKIQRTQQEDSAVYLCASSPTGADHGGYFGPGTRLTVT.

The chain recombines TRBV9 with TRBJ2-5; D call uncertain. The germline V and J ends were trimmed by 4 bases and 2 bases, with 18 bases remaining between them. The CDR3 has 16 residues. CDR1 is SGDLS and CDR2 is YYNGEE in the germline V gene. CDR3 DNA: TGTGCCAGCAGCCCATCGTGGGTGCCAGCTCAAGAGACCCAGTACTTC. It codes for CASSPSWVPAQETQYF.

This chain connects TRBV27 to TRBJ2-2; 7 bases map to TRBD1. The germline gives CDR1 MNHEY, CDR2 SMNVEV (reference sequence). The junction had 6 bases not matched to a gene; V was cut back by 5 bases and J by 0 bases. This CDR3 is 16 amino acids long. Written as DNA, the CDR3 is TGTGCCAGCAGTCCCCAGGACAGGACGAACACCGGGGAGCTGTTTTTT. It encodes CASSPQDRTNTGELFF.

The chain couples TRBV11-3 to TRBJ1-3; D gene ambiguous. V lost 5 bases and J 3 bases, leaving 8 bases between the germline ends. The CDR3 has 13 amino acids. Germline CDR1 and CDR2: SGHNT and YENEEA. Here the CDR3 DNA reads TGTGCCAGCAGCGCAAGGGTTGGAAACACCATATATTTT. Its translation: CASSARVGNTIYF.

This rearrangement joins TRBV4-2 to TRBJ2-1; D is unresolved. V lost 1 base, J lost 8 bases, and 6 bases lay in between. Germline V gene data show CDR1 as LGHNA and CDR2 as YNFKEQ. CDR3 length equals 12 residues. The chain's CDR3 is CASSQGKDEQFF. The CDR3 coding sequence is TGTGCCAGCAGCCAAGGCAAGGATGAGCAGTTCTTC.

The chain employs TRBV7-8 and TRBJ2-5; 12 positions agree with TRBD2. J lost 5 bases, V lost 2 bases, and 6 bases had no gene match. Germline assignment: CDR1 SGHVS and CDR2 FQNEAQ. The CDR3 totals 16 residues. The CDR3 DNA sequence: TGTGCCAGCAGCTTAAGTCGGCTAGCGGGAGGGGAGACCCAGTACTTC. Amino acids: CASSLSRLAGGETQYF.

This clone was seen only a few times. This chain links TRBV7-9 with TRBJ1-6; TRBD1 agrees at 9 bases. The J segment lost 10 bases and the V segment lost 5 bases, leaving 9 bases of the junction unmatched. The germline V gene encodes CDR1 SEHNR and CDR2 FQNEAQ (reference sequence). CDR3 length equals 15 residues. The CDR3 here is CASSTTGGANSPLHF. The CDR3 DNA sequence: TGTGCCAGCAGCACCACAGGGGGCGCAAACTCACCCCTCCACTTT.

The rearrangement links TRBV25-1 to TRBJ1-5, with 7 bases that match TRBD1. The CDR3 spans 14 residues. With V trimmed by 6 bases and J by 2 bases, 4 bases remained unmatched. Germline-derived CDR1 and CDR2 are MGHDK and SYGVNS. In DNA form, the CDR3 reads TGTGCCAGCAGCCCCACAGGGGGCAATCAGCCCCAGCATTTT. This translates into CASSPTGGNQPQHF. The whole variable domain, filled in from reference TRBV25-1 and TRBJ1-5, reads EADIYQTPRYLVIGTGKKITLECSQTMGHDKMYWYQQDPGMELHLIHYSYGVNSTEKGDLSSESTVSRIRTEHFPLTLESARPSHTSQYLCASSPTGGNQPQHFGDGTRLSIL.

This rearrangement joins TRBV7-2 to TRBJ1-2, with TRBD1 matching 9 bases. Germline-derived CDR1 and CDR2 are SGHTA and FQGNSA. CDR3 length equals 14 residues. The V gene end was trimmed by 6 bases and the J gene end by 4 bases; junction bases not matched to a gene: 6. The CDR3 DNA reads TGTGCCAGCAGTGTGACAGGGGGAGGCTATGGCTACACCTTC. Translated: CASSVTGGGYGYTF.

The rearrangement uses TRBV27 and TRBJ2-2, with D tentatively TRBD2 (6 bases). V lost 5 bases and J lost 5, with 15 bases in between. Per germline, CDR1 MNHEY and CDR2 SMNVEV (reference sequence). This CDR3 is built from 15 residues. CDR3 amino acids: CASSLSWAGTGELFF. DNA for the CDR3: TGTGCCAGCAGTCTAAGTTGGGCGGGGACCGGGGAGCTGTTTTTT.

The genes are TRBV18 and TRBJ2-5, with unresolved D. Germline lookup yields CDR1 KGHSH and CDR2 LQKENI. The CDR3 length is 15 residues. V was trimmed by 3 bases and J by 4 bases, leaving 15 bases between them. The CDR3 nucleotides read TGTGCCAGCTCACCCCGCCCCCTTCCCGGAGAGACCCAGTACTTC. Encoded protein: CASSPRPLPGETQYF. The complete variable domain, with remaining parts taken from reference TRBV18 and TRBJ2-5, reads NAGVMQNPRHLVRRRGQEARLRCSPMKGHSHVYWYRQLPEEGLKFMVYLQKENIIDESGMPKERFSAEFPKEGPSILRIQQVVRGDSAAYFCASSPRPLPGETQYFGPGTRLLVL.

J is TRBJ2-5 and V is TRBV5-1; D unclear. V was shortened by 5 bases and J by 0 bases, with 8 bases between the two germline ends. Germline V gene sequence: CDR1 SGHRS, CDR2 YFSETQ. The CDR3 extends over 13 amino acids. This CDR3 reads CASSETHQETQYF. The CDR3 bases are TGCGCCAGCAGTGAGACCCACCAAGAGACCCAGTACTTC.

This sequence joins TRBV27 and TRBJ2-3; 11 bases align to TRBD2. The CDR3 consists of 18 residues. Germline V gene sequence: CDR1 MNHEY, CDR2 SMNVEV (reference sequence). The trim removed 4 bases at V and 2 bases at J, leaving 11 bases unmatched. The CDR3 DNA is TGTGCCAGCAGTTCATGGGGACTAGCGGCAGGGAACACAGATACGCAGTATTTT. Protein sequence: CASSSWGLAAGNTDTQYF.

The chain is built from TRBV5-1 and TRBJ2-7; no definite D call. Germline V gene data show CDR1 as SGHRS and CDR2 as YFSETQ. Trimming took 0 bases from V and 9 from J, leaving 7 bases between them. The CDR3 has 11 residues. The CDR3 DNA follows: TGCGCCAGCAGCTTGGAGAGCGTGCAGTACTTC. As protein: CASSLESVQYF.

The gene calls are TRBV4-1 and TRBJ2-1, with 7 positions matching TRBD2. The ends lost 4 bases at V and 6 bases at J; junction bases unmatched: 3. The CDR3 runs to 13 residues. From germline, CDR1 is MGHRA and CDR2 YSYEKL. The CDR3 bases are TGCGCCAGCAGCCGCGCTAGCGGCAATGAGCAGTTCTTC. It is translated as CASSRASGNEQFF.

The J gene is TRBJ2-5, the V gene TRBV5-1; D may be TRBD2 (6 bases). From germline, CDR1 is SGHRS and CDR2 YFSETQ. CDR3 size: 13 residues. V lost 4 bases and J lost 4, with 11 bases in between. Here the CDR3 reads CASSPGRGETQYF. The DNA for the CDR3 is TGCGCCAGCAGCCCGGGGCGGGGAGAGACCCAGTACTTC. Supplemented by reference TRBV5-1 and TRBJ2-5, the full variable domain reads KAGVTQTPRYLIKTRGQQVTLSCSPISGHRSVSWYQQTPGQGLQFLFEYFSETQRNKGNFPGRFSGRQFSNSRSEMNVSTLELGDSALYLCASSPGRGETQYFGPGTRLLVL.

The CDR3 region is CASSSRGVGEAFF. The CDR3 region has the DNA TGCGCCAGCAGCTCCCGAGGGGTAGGTGAAGCTTTCTTT. The gene calls are TRBV5-1 and TRBJ1-1; possible D gene TRBD1, 5 bases. V lost 3 bases and J 7 bases, leaving 13 bases between the germline ends. The CDR3 is made up of 13 amino acids. Per the germline V gene, CDR1 is SGHRS and CDR2 is YFSETQ.

CDR3 nucleotides: TGCAGCGTTCGCGGGCTACTTCCAGGGCCATTTAACTATGGCTACACCTTC. It codes for CSVRGLLPGPFNYGYTF. J is TRBJ1-2 and V is TRBV29-1; possibly TRBD1 for D (5 bases). Germline V gene lookup returns CDR1 SQVTM and CDR2 ANQGSEA. This CDR3 has 17 amino acids. Trimming cost V 5 bases and J 1 base, with 23 bases left between them.

The chain carries TRBV13 and TRBJ1-2; maybe TRBD1 (5 bases). The V gene lost 7 bases and the J gene lost 4 bases, with 19 bases spanning the gap. Germline lookup yields CDR1 PRHDT and CDR2 FYEKMQ (reference sequence). This CDR3 spans 15 amino acids. CDR3 DNA: TGTGCCAGCACCCGAGGTCGGGGGTCATTCTATGGCTACACCTTC. Protein product: CASTRGRGSFYGYTF.

The CDR3 here is CASSPNTGELFF. CDR3 in DNA: TGTGCCAGCAGCCCGAACACCGGGGAGCTGTTTTTT. V usage is TRBV13 and J usage is TRBJ2-2; D is unclear. With 5 bases removed from V and 0 bases from J, the gap between germline ends came to 1 base. The V gene's germline CDR1 is PRHDT and CDR2 FYEKMQ (reference sequence). CDR3 length equals 12 residues.

The rearrangement links TRBV14 to TRBJ2-7; 7 bases match TRBD1. After removal of 3 bases from V and 5 bases from J, the junction contained 4 bases not matched to a gene. Germline-derived CDR1 and CDR2 are SGHDN and FVKESK. The CDR3 is 13 residues long. CDR3 in DNA: TGTGCCAGCAGCCATCCACAGGGGAACGAGCAGTACTTC. Amino acid sequence: CASSHPQGNEQYF.

In its sample, this clone was seen a few times. The chain links TRBV9 to TRBJ2-5, with a possible D match to TRBD1 (5 bases). From germline, CDR1 is SGDLS and CDR2 YYNGEE. V dropped 1 base and J dropped 1 base, with 5 bases sitting between them. CDR3 length equals 13 residues. The CDR3 spells CASSVRGQETQYF. The DNA for the CDR3 is TGTGCCAGCAGCGTAAGGGGCCAAGAGACCCAGTACTTC.

The chain couples TRBV4-1 to TRBJ2-3, with 7 nucleotides matching TRBD1. V was pared by 4 bases and J by 5 bases, with 6 bases of the junction left unmatched. Looked up from germline, CDR1 is MGHRA and CDR2 is YSYEKL. This CDR3 has 14 residues. For the CDR3, the DNA is TGCGCCAGCAGCCGCGGACAGGACCGAGATACGCAGTATTTT. It is translated as CASSRGQDRDTQYF.

This clone was detected only a few times. The CDR3 spells CAIKDSGNEQFF. As DNA, the CDR3 is TGTGCCATCAAAGACTCGGGCAATGAGCAGTTCTTC. The chain recombines TRBV10-3 with TRBJ2-1, with D unresolved. This CDR3 has 12 residues. Per germline, CDR1 ENHRY and CDR2 SYGVKD. The V gene lost 7 bases and the J gene lost 6 bases, with 10 bases spanning the gap.